This T cell receptor (beta chain) was identified during a study of blood T cell repertoires in COVID-19. CDR1 and CDR2 from the germline V gene are SGDLS and YYNGEE. V was clipped by 4 bases and J by 5 bases, with 4 bases between them. This CDR3 has 12 amino acids. Clones were sequenced by immunoSEQ multiplex PCR, and TCRdb holds only the in-frame ones, with some missing. Of 130,000 or so clones listed, about 85% are singletons. The clonotype comes from a woman in her 70s with COVID-19, enrolled during active disease. This chain uses TRBV9 with TRBJ1-6, with D unresolved. The specimen sequenced was peripheral blood. DNA for the CDR3: TGTGCCAGCAGCACGGATAATTCACCCCTCCACTTT. It encodes CASSTDNSPLHF.